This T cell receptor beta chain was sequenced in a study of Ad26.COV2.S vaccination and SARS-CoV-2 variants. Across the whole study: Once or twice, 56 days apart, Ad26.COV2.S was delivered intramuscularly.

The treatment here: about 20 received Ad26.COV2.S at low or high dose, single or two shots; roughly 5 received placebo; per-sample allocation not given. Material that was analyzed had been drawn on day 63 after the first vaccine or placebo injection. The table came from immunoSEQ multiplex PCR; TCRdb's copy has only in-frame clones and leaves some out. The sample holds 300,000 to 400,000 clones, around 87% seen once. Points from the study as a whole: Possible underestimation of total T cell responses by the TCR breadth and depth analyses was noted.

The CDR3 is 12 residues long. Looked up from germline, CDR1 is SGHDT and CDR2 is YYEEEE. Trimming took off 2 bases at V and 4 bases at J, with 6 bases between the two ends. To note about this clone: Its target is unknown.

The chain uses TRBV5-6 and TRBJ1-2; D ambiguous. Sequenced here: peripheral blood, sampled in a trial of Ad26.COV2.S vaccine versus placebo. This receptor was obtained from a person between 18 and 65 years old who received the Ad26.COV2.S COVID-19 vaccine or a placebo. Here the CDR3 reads CASSLMAYGYTF. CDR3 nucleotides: TGTGCCAGCAGCTTAATGGCCTATGGCTACACCTTC. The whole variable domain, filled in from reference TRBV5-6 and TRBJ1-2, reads DAGVTQSPTHLIKTRGQQVTLRCSPKSGHDTVSWYQQALGQGPQFIFQYYEEEERQRGNFPDRFSGHQFPNYSSELNVNALLLGDSALYLCASSLMAYGYTFGSGTRLTVV.